Below are 31 T cell receptor beta chains sequenced from a single sample in a study of molecular identifiers for immune sequencing clone quantification. MiXCR was run by TCRdb on the PCR reads, yielding one entry per CDR3 protein. The sample carries some 580,000 distinct CDR3 sequences, about 25% recorded once. Source material: naive CD8+ T cells from blood, with Jurkat cell RNA spiked in. Subset meaning: FACS-sorted CD8+CD4-CCR7+CD45RA+ naive T cells. These receptors were taken from a human donor in good health. Some libraries in this study had Jurkat cell RNA spiked in.

This clonotype was counted between two and nine times. The V call is TRBV20-1, the J call TRBJ2-5; 7 bases are a match to TRBD1. Germline V gene sequence: CDR1 DFQATT, CDR2 SNEGSKA (reference sequence). J gave up 4 bases and V 6 bases, and 14 bases lay outside the gene matches. The CDR3 has 15 amino acids. CDR3: CSADLQGTRGETQYF. For the CDR3, the DNA is TGCAGTGCCGACCTACAGGGGACCCGAGGAGAGACCCAGTACTTC.

This clonotype was seen ten or more times. The genes are TRBV4-1 and TRBJ2-5; 10 positions match TRBD1. This CDR3 spans 18 amino acids. V was clipped by 2 bases and J by 1 base; unmatched bases: 10. Germline V gene data show CDR1 as MGHRA and CDR2 as YSYEKL. Written as DNA, the CDR3 is TGCGCCAGCAGCCAACGTAGTCCGGGACAGGGGTTCCAAGAGACCCAGTACTTC. As protein: CASSQRSPGQGFQETQYF.

This clonotype was found many times. This rearrangement joins TRBV6-5 to TRBJ2-7; a weak D match, TRBD2 (5 bases). Trimming shortened V by 0 bases and J by 0 bases, and 12 bases separated the two germline ends. The germline gives CDR1 MNHEY, CDR2 SVGAGI. This CDR3 is 16 amino acids long. This CDR3 reads CASSYSNLGSSYEQYF. DNA of the CDR3: TGTGCCAGCAGTTACTCGAACCTGGGGAGCTCCTACGAGCAGTACTTC.

The sample holds many counts of this clonotype. The V gene is TRBV12-3 or TRBV12-4, the J gene TRBJ2-5, with 8 bases identical to TRBD1. The length of the CDR3 is 15 residues. Unmatched junction bases numbered 11, after V lost 7 bases and J lost 4 bases. The CDR3 loop reads CASTHVSTGVETQYF. The CDR3 nucleotides are TGTGCCAGCACCCATGTCTCGACAGGGGTAGAGACCCAGTACTTC.

The chain recombines TRBV6-5 with TRBJ1-5, with 9 nucleotides matching TRBD1. The CDR3 runs to 15 residues. After removal of 2 bases from V and 4 bases from J, the junction contained 3 bases not matched to a gene. Looked up from germline, CDR1 is MNHEY and CDR2 is SVGAGI. CDR3 bases: TGTGCCAGCAGTTACGGTGGGACAGGGAATCAGCCCCAGCATTTT. Its protein product is CASSYGGTGNQPQHF.

The sample holds many counts of this clonotype. This rearrangement joins TRBV7-6 to TRBJ2-6; D call uncertain. CDR1 and CDR2 from the germline V gene are SGHVS and FNYEAQ. The CDR3 has 15 amino acids. V shed 0 bases and J shed 2 bases, with 5 bases lying between them. DNA for the CDR3: TGTGCCAGCAGCTTAGCTCACACTGGGGCCAACGTCCTGACTTTC. Residues: CASSLAHTGANVLTF.

Regarding this clonotype: A much larger clonotype is one base distant, so this may be a read error. J is TRBJ2-7 and V is TRBV20-1, with D possibly being TRBD1 (5 bases). Trimming removed 2 bases from V and 1 base from J, with 9 bases in between. The CDR3 length is 13 residues. Per the germline V gene, CDR1 is DFQATT and CDR2 is SNEGSKA (reference sequence). CDR3 amino acids: CSARRGRSYEQYF. The CDR3 bases are TGCAGTGCTAGAAGGGGCAGATCCTACGAGCAGTACTTC.

Of note for this clonotype: With a much larger clone just one base away, this may be a read error. The rearrangement links TRBV30 to TRBJ2-5; possibly TRBD1 for D (5 bases). The CDR3 consists of 13 residues. CDR1 is GTSNPN and CDR2 is SVGIG in the germline V gene (reference sequence). The CDR3 coding sequence is TGTGCCTGGACCTTGGGGCGGCAAGAGCCCCAGTACTTC. It codes for CAWTLGRQEPQYF.

Regarding this clonotype: Germline and junction disagree at one end, which may indicate a read error. The genes are TRBV19 and TRBJ2-7; D remains ambiguous. Germline CDR1 is LNHDA and CDR2 is SQIVND (reference sequence). The CDR3 is 15 residues long. CDR3 nucleotide sequence: TGTGCCAGTAGTATAGGTCAAGGTACCCCCTACGCGCAGTACTTC. It encodes CASSIGQGTPYAQYF.

This clonotype appeared once. The J gene is TRBJ1-5, the V gene TRBV30; D is possibly TRBD1 (5 bases). V was cut by 5 bases and J by 6 bases, with 14 bases left in between. Germline CDR1 is GTSNPN and CDR2 is SVGIG (reference sequence). This CDR3 contains 13 residues. CDR3 sequence reads: CAWGQLGGQPQHF. DNA of the CDR3: TGTGCCTGGGGACAATTGGGGGGTCAGCCCCAGCATTTT.

The chain recombines TRBV6-2 or TRBV6-3 with TRBJ2-5, with D unclear. CDR3 length: 18 amino acids. Trimming took 2 bases from V and 3 from J, leaving 22 bases between them. Germline CDR1 MNHEY, CDR2 SVGEGT. The CDR3 sequence is CASSYGGRIQLAEETQYF. Written as DNA, the CDR3 is TGTGCCAGCAGTTACGGCGGCCGGATTCAGTTGGCGGAAGAGACCCAGTACTTC.

This clonotype occurred once. The chain is built from TRBV5-1 and TRBJ2-2; either TRBD1 or TRBD2 may supply D (5 bases each). The CDR3 loop spans 13 amino acids. V was pared by 6 bases and J by 4 bases, with 10 bases between. In germline, CDR1 is SGHRS, CDR2 YFSETQ. This CDR3 reads CASNIGTTGELFF. The CDR3 bases are TGCGCCAGCAATATAGGGACCACCGGGGAGCTGTTTTTT.

This clonotype has only a few counts. One end of the junction varies from germline; a read error may be responsible. The rearrangement links TRBV11-3 to TRBJ2-3; no reliable D call. The CDR3 runs to 16 residues. CDR1 SGHNT and CDR2 YENEEA come from the germline V gene. The CDR3 DNA sequence: TGTGCCAGTAGCTTAAACACCCAGTTTAGCACAGATACGCAGTATTTT. As protein: CASSLNTQFSTDTQYF.

This clonotype was recorded at least ten times. The chain recombines TRBV12-3 or TRBV12-4 with TRBJ1-5; D uncertain. CDR3 length: 15 residues. Trimming took off 2 bases at V and 7 bases at J, with 15 bases between the two ends. Here the CDR3 DNA reads TGTGCCAGCAGTTTATCTTCAGTGGGCCGGCAGCCCCAGCATTTT. Protein: CASSLSSVGRQPQHF.

The table lists this clonotype with many counts. The chain combines TRBV2 with TRBJ1-5; the D is unclear. V was shortened by 4 bases and J by 6 bases, with 13 bases between the two germline ends. Germline V gene sequence: CDR1 SNHLY, CDR2 FYNNEI. The CDR3 spans 14 residues. The DNA for the CDR3 is TGTGCCAGCAGTGCCGTCCCACTGGGTCAGCCCCAGCATTTT. Its translation: CASSAVPLGQPQHF.

This clonotype has a handful of counts. This sequence joins TRBV6-2 or TRBV6-3 and TRBJ2-1; D unresolved. Trimming cost V 10 bases and J 9 bases, with 19 bases left between them. CDR3 length equals 13 residues. Germline V gene data show CDR1 as MNHEY and CDR2 as SVGEGT. CDR3 DNA: TGTGCCACCCAGGCGTACTTGGGCGTTGAGCAGTTCTTC. This gives the protein CATQAYLGVEQFF.

This clonotype was detected ten times or more. The chain has TRBV21-1 and TRBJ2-2; the listed D gene, TRBD1, was not tested against the DNA. TRBV21-1 is a pseudogene segment. CDR3 length: 17 residues. CDR3 sequence reads: CASSIGKGTGSYGELFF. As DNA, the CDR3 is TGTGCCAGCAGCATCGGCAAAGGGACAGGGAGCTACGGGGAGCTGTTTTTT.

Points on this clonotype: A read error may account for a junction end that differs from germline. V is TRBV30 and J is TRBJ1-2; unclear D gene. The CDR3 sequence is 12 residues long. Germline CDR1 GTSNPN, CDR2 SVGIG (reference sequence). The CDR3 nucleotides read TGTGCCTGGAGCGCCCTTACCTATGGCTACGCCTTC. Translating gives CAWSALTYGYAF.

The J gene is TRBJ1-4, the V gene TRBV4-3, with 8 bases that match TRBD1. The CDR3 extends over 16 amino acids. With V trimmed by 3 bases and J by 0 bases, 3 bases remained unmatched. Germline loops: CDR1 LGHNA, CDR2 YSLEER. The CDR3 is CASSQLTGATNEKLFF. CDR3 sequence (DNA): TGCGCCAGCAGCCAGTTGACAGGGGCAACTAATGAAAAACTGTTTTTT.

This clonotype was recorded many times. The genes are TRBV6-1 and TRBJ2-3; D unresolved. Looked up from germline, CDR1 is MNHNS and CDR2 is SASEGT. This CDR3 has 13 amino acids. V lost 7 bases, J lost 4 bases, and 12 bases lay in between. DNA for the CDR3: TGTGCCAGCATACCGCTTATATCAGATACGCAGTATTTT. Translation: CASIPLISDTQYF.

This clonotype was seen at least ten times. The chain joins TRBV11-2 to TRBJ2-5; the D is unclear. V was cut by 5 bases and J by 4 bases, with 14 bases left in between. Germline CDR1 and CDR2: SGHAT and FQNNGV. The CDR3 contains 14 residues. This CDR3 reads CASSPPSARETQYF. The CDR3 bases are TGTGCCAGCAGCCCCCCGTCTGCTCGAGAGACCCAGTACTTC.

This chain uses TRBV9 with TRBJ1-4; D call uncertain. V lost 0 bases and J lost 8, with 11 bases in between. Germline CDR1 is SGDLS and CDR2 is YYNGEE. CDR3 length equals 14 residues. The CDR3 sequence is CASSVGGISEKLFF. CDR3 coding DNA: TGTGCCAGCAGCGTAGGCGGAATTTCGGAAAAACTGTTTTTT.

In DNA, the CDR3 is TGTGCCAGCAGTTACTGGGTTGATCGGACAGCTTTCTTT. Protein product: CASSYWVDRTAFF. The genes are TRBV6-2 or TRBV6-3 and TRBJ1-1; D not resolved. The germline V gene encodes CDR1 MNHEY and CDR2 SVGEGT. The CDR3 has 13 amino acids. Trimming cost V 1 base and J 10 bases, with 13 bases left between them.

In its sample, this clonotype was seen a few times. J is TRBJ1-1 and V is TRBV4-1; D ambiguous. CDR1 is MGHRA and CDR2 is YSYEKL in the germline V gene. With 0 bases removed from V and 4 bases from J, the gap between germline ends came to 12 bases. The CDR3 contains 15 residues. CDR3 nucleotides: TGCGCCAGCAGCCAAGATTCGGCCTCGCGCACTGAAGCTTTCTTT. Its translation is CASSQDSASRTEAFF.

The chain couples TRBV7-9 to TRBJ1-2; 7 bases are shared with TRBD1. CDR1 SEHNR and CDR2 FQNEAQ come from the germline V gene (reference sequence). CDR3 size: 15 residues. The trim removed 2 bases at V and 13 bases at J, leaving 16 bases unmatched. The chain's CDR3 is CASSLPHLEDRPLTF. CDR3 coding DNA: TGTGCCAGCAGCTTACCCCATTTAGAGGACAGGCCCCTCACCTTC.

This clonotype has more than one count but fewer than ten. The rearrangement uses TRBV5-6 and TRBJ2-7; no definite D call. Germline assignment: CDR1 SGHDT and CDR2 YYEEEE. This CDR3 spans 13 amino acids. V lost 1 base, J lost 0 bases, and 5 bases lay in between. The CDR3 nucleotides read TGTGCCAGCAGCTTGTATCTCTCCTACGAGCAGTACTTC. This encodes CASSLYLSYEQYF.

This clonotype was picked up many times. This sequence joins TRBV27 and TRBJ2-2; D gene uncertain. The V gene lost 1 base and the J gene lost 5 bases, with 8 bases spanning the gap. The CDR3 runs to 14 residues. Germline CDR1 and CDR2: MNHEY and SMNVEV (reference sequence). This CDR3 is CASSLWDRTGELFF. Here the CDR3 DNA reads TGTGCCAGCAGTTTATGGGATCGGACCGGGGAGCTGTTTTTT.

This clonotype was counted ten times or more. The rearrangement joins TRBV4-3 to TRBJ1-4; the D is unclear. In germline, CDR1 is LGHNA, CDR2 YSLEER. V gave up 4 bases and J gave up 2 bases, with 8 bases separating them. This CDR3 region has 14 residues. CDR3 sequence (DNA): TGCGCCAGCAGCCCTGAGAGGACTAATGAAAAACTGTTTTTT. It yields the protein CASSPERTNEKLFF.

This clonotype was counted at least ten times. The rearrangement links TRBV29-1 to TRBJ1-1; weak D call: TRBD1 (5 bases). Germline lookup yields CDR1 SQVTM and CDR2 ANQGSEA. The CDR3 covers 13 residues. The V end lost 6 bases, the J end lost 1 base, and 12 bases lay between the germline ends. CDR3 bases: TGCAGCGTCCGGGGAGGGGAGAACACTGAAGCTTTCTTT. Its protein is CSVRGGENTEAFF.

Points on this clonotype: The junction differs from germline at one of its ends, possibly a read error. The chain uses TRBV29-1 and TRBJ2-7, with 8 bases matching TRBD2. The CDR3 runs 13 residues. Germline CDR1 SQVTM, CDR2 ANQGSEA. CDR3 DNA sequence: TGCCGCGTCGGGGGGGGGGCTGGGTACGAGCAGTACTTC. It specifies CRVGGGAGYEQYF.

Note on this clonotype: The junction shows a germline mismatch at one end, possibly a read error. The chain carries TRBV28 and TRBJ2-2; TRBD1 aligns across 10 bases. CDR1 and CDR2 (germline): MDHEN, SYDVKM. The CDR3 covers 19 residues. CDR3 sequence: CASRKGLHRDRGNAGELYF. The CDR3 DNA is TGTGCCAGCAGAAAGGGGTTGCACCGGGACAGGGGTAACGCCGGGGAGCTGTATTTT.